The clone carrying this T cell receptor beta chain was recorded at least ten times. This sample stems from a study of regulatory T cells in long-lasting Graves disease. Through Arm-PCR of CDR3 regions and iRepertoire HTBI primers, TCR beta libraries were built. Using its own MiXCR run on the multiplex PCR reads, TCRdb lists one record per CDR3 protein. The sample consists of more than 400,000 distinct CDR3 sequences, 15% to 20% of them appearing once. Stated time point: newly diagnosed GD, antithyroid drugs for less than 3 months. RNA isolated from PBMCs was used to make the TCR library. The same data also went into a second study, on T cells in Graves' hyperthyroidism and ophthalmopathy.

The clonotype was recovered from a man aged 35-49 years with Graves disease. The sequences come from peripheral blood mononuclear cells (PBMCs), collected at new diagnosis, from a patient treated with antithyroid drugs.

CDR3 bases: TGTGCTAGTGGTTTGGTACTTGGCGGGAGAGGAGAGACCCAGTACTTC. Translation gives CASGLVLGGRGETQYF. The V and J genes are TRBV12-5 and TRBJ2-5; 7 bases map to TRBD2. CDR1 is LGHNT and CDR2 is FRNRAP in the germline V gene. CDR3 length: 16 amino acids. Trimming at V came to 0 bases and at J to 4 bases, leaving 8 bases not matched to a gene.